The 10 T cell receptor beta chains listed next were all sequenced from one sample in a study of shared clonotypes between healthy human individuals. TCRdb's copy holds only in-frame clones and misses some; the assay was immunoSEQ multiplex PCR. The data show roughly 2 million clones, 85% to 95% seen once. The sequenced sample consisted of naive CD4+ T cells sorted from blood. The subset is: CD45RA+ positively selected. These receptors came from a man younger than 35 in good health.

The V call is TRBV30, the J call TRBJ2-3; 7 bases are shared with TRBD1. CDR3 size: 14 residues. Germline values: CDR1 GTSNPN, CDR2 SVGIG (reference sequence). Trimming removed 4 bases from V and 0 bases from J; junction bases left unmatched: 4. For the CDR3, the DNA is TGTGCCTGGAACAGGGGAATTAGCACAGATACGCAGTATTTT. This codes for CAWNRGISTDTQYF. Based on the CDR3 plus reference TRBV30 and TRBJ2-3, the full variable domain is SQTIHQWPATLVQPVGSPLSLECTVEGTSNPNLYWYRQAAGRGLQLLFYSVGIGQISSEVPQNLSASRPQDRQFILSSKKLLLSDSGFYLCAWNRGISTDTQYFGPGTRLTVL.

This clone appeared a single time. The same CDR3 also results from other DNA sequences found in this sample. The chain carries TRBV11-2 and TRBJ2-7, with D unclear. Germline V gives CDR1 SGHAT, CDR2 FQNNGV. V was trimmed by 4 bases and J by 3 bases, leaving 13 bases between them. This CDR3 comprises 14 residues. The CDR3 coding sequence is TGTGCCAGCAGCTCGCGAACAGAGAGCTACGAGCAGTACTTC. This gives the protein CASSSRTESYEQYF.

The J gene is TRBJ2-5, the V gene TRBV5-1, with 10 bases fitting TRBD1. The CDR3 is 15 amino acids. Germline V gene data show CDR1 as SGHRS and CDR2 as YFSETQ. Trimming took 4 bases from V and 1 from J; bases not matched to a gene: 4. In nucleotides, the CDR3 is TGCGCCAGCAGCGGGACAGGGGACCTCCAAGAGACCCAGTACTTC. Protein product: CASSGTGDLQETQYF.

In the case of this clone: The same CDR3 also results from other DNA sequences found in this sample. The chain has TRBV2 and TRBJ2-7; 10 nucleotides line up with TRBD1. The CDR3 runs 14 residues. Germline V gene lookup returns CDR1 SNHLY and CDR2 FYNNEI. J was trimmed by 6 bases and V by 0 bases; bases with no gene match: 2. CDR3 in DNA: TGTGCCAGCAGTGAAGCTGGACAGGGGGGCGAGCAGTACTTC. This translates into CASSEAGQGGEQYF.

The J gene is TRBJ2-3, the V gene TRBV7-9; D gene uncertain. V was cut by 1 base and J by 3 bases, with 14 bases left in between. Germline values: CDR1 SEHNR, CDR2 FQNEAQ (reference sequence). The CDR3 is 16 amino acids. The CDR3 DNA is TGTGCCAGCAGCTTAGACTGGCATGCTAGTACAGATACGCAGTATTTT. This gives the protein CASSLDWHASTDTQYF.

The V call is TRBV9, the J call TRBJ2-2; 11 positions agree with TRBD1. Germline trimming cut 4 bases from V and 5 bases from J; bases unmatched to any gene: 7. This CDR3 has 16 amino acids. Germline V gives CDR1 SGDLS, CDR2 YYNGEE. The CDR3 spells CASSTTGTGGTGELFF. Here the CDR3 DNA reads TGTGCCAGCAGCACAACCGGGACAGGGGGTACCGGGGAGCTGTTTTTT.

V usage is TRBV5-1 and J usage is TRBJ2-7; 10 nucleotides match TRBD2. The CDR3 runs 16 residues. V gave up 0 bases and J gave up 5 bases; unmatched junction bases: 8. Germline V lookup: CDR1 SGHRS, CDR2 YFSETQ. The CDR3 DNA reads TGCGCCAGCAGCTTGGCCAGGCTAGCGGGAGAAAACGAGCAGTACTTC. Residues: CASSLARLAGENEQYF.

V usage is TRBV7-2 and J usage is TRBJ2-7; maybe TRBD2 (5 bases). Per the germline V gene, CDR1 is SGHTA and CDR2 is FQGNSA. Between the trimmed V and J ends, which lost 3 bases and 3 bases, there was a span of 12 bases. The CDR3 contains 14 residues. CDR3 sequence: CASSFHWGVYEQYF. Here the CDR3 DNA reads TGTGCCAGCAGCTTCCACTGGGGAGTCTACGAGCAGTACTTC.

The J gene is TRBJ1-2, the V gene TRBV4-3; unclear D gene. This CDR3 spans 17 amino acids. The germline V and J ends were trimmed by 0 bases and 4 bases, with 18 bases remaining between them. The germline CDR1 and CDR2 sequences are LGHNA and YSLEER. The CDR3 DNA follows: TGCGCCAGCAGCCAAGATTATTGGGGAAACAGAATCTATGGCTACACCTTC. Protein product: CASSQDYWGNRIYGYTF.

Regarding this clone: This sample includes further DNA sequences coding for the same CDR3. V usage is TRBV20-1 and J usage is TRBJ2-5; perhaps TRBD1 as D (6 bases). CDR1 is DFQATT and CDR2 is SNEGSKA in the germline V gene (reference sequence). With 6 bases removed from V and 5 bases from J, the gap between germline ends came to 7 bases. This CDR3 comprises 10 residues. CDR3 in amino acids: CSARGETQYF. For the CDR3, the DNA is TGCAGTGCAAGGGGGGAGACCCAGTACTTC.